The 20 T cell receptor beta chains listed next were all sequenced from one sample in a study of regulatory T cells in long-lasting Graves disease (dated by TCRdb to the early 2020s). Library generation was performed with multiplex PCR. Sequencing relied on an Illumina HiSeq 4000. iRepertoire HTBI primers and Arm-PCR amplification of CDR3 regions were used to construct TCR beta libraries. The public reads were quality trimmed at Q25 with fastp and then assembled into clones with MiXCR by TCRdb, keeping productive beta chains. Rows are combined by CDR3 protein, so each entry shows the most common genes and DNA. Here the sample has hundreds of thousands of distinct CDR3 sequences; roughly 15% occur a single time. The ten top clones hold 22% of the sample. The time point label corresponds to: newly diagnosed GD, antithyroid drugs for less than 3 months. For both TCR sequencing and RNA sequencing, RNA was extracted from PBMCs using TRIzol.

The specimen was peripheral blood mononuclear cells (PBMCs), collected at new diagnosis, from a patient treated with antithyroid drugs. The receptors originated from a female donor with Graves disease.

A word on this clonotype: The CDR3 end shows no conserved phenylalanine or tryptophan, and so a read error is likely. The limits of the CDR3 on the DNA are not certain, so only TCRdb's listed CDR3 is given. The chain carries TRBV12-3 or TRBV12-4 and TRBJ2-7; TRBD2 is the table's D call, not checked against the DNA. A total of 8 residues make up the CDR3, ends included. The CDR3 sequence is CASKGLAG.

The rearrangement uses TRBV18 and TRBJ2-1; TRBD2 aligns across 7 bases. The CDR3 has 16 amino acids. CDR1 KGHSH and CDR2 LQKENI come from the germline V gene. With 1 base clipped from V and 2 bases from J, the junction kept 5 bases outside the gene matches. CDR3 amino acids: CASSPLRLATYNEQFF. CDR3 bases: TGTGCCAGCTCACCACTTCGACTAGCCACCTACAATGAGCAGTTCTTC.

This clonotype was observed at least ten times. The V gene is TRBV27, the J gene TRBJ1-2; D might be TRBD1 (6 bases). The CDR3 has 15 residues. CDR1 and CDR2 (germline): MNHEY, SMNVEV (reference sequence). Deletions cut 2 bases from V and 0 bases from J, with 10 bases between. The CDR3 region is CASSLMGATNYGYTF. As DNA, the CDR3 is TGTGCCAGCAGTTTAATGGGGGCCACTAACTATGGCTACACCTTC.

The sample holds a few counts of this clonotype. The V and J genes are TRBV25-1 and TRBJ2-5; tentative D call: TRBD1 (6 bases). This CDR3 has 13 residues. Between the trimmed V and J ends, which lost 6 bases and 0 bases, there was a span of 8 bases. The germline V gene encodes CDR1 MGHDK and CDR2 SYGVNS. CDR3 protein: CASSRGNQETQYF. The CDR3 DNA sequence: TGTGCCAGCAGCAGGGGAAACCAAGAGACCCAGTACTTC.

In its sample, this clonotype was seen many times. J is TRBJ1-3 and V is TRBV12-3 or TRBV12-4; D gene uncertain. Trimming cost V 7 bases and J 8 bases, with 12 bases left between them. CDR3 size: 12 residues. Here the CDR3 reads CASTPIPDTIYF. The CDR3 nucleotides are TGTGCCAGCACACCGATTCCAGACACCATATATTTT.

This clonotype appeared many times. The CDR3 spells CASSLDSTNYGYTF. Written as DNA, the CDR3 is TGCGCCAGCAGCTTGGACAGTACTAACTATGGCTACACCTTC. The chain links TRBV5-1 to TRBJ1-2; D gene uncertain. V was shortened by 0 bases and J by 0 bases, with 6 bases between the two germline ends. CDR3 length: 14 amino acids. Per the germline V gene, CDR1 is SGHRS and CDR2 is YFSETQ.

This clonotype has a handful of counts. The CDR3 loop is CAIMAPGVNTEAFF. CDR3 nucleotides: TGTGCCATCATGGCCCCCGGGGTTAACACTGAAGCTTTCTTT. V is TRBV10-3 and J is TRBJ1-1; D remains ambiguous. Germline V gene sequence: CDR1 ENHRY, CDR2 SYGVKD. V was clipped by 7 bases and J by 2 bases, with 14 bases between them. The CDR3 consists of 14 residues.

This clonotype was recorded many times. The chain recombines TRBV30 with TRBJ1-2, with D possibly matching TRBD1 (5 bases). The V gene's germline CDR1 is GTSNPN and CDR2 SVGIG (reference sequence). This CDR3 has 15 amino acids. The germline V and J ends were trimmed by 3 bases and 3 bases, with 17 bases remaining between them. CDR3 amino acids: CAWRGARTGHYGYTF. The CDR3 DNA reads TGTGCCTGGAGGGGAGCCAGGACGGGGCACTATGGCTACACCTTC.

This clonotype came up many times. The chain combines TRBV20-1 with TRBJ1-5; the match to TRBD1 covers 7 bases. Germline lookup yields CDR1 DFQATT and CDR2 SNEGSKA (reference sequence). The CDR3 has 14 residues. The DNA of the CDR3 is TGCAGCGCCTTTACCGGGACAGACAATCAGCCCCAGCATTTT. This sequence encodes CSAFTGTDNQPQHF.

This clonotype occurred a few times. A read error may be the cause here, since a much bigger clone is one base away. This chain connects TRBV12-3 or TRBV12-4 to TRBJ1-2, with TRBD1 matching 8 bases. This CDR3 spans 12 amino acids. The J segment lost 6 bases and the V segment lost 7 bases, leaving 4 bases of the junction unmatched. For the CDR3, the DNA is TGTGCCAGCACCTGGACAGGGAATGGCTACACCTTC. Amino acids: CASTWTGNGYTF.

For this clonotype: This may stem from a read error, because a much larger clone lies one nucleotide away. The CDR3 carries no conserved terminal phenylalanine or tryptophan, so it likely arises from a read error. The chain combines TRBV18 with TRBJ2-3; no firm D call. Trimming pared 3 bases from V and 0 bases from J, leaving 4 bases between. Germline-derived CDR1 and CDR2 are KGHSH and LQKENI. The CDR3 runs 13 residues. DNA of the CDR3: TGTGCCAGCTCACCTGAAAGCACAGATACGCAGTATCTT. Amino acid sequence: CASSPESTDTQYL.

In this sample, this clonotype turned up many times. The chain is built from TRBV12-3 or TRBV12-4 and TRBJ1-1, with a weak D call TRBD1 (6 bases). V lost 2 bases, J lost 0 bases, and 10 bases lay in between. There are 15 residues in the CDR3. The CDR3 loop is CASSLHRDMNTEAFF. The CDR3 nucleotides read TGTGCCAGCAGTTTACACAGGGATATGAACACTGAAGCTTTCTTT.

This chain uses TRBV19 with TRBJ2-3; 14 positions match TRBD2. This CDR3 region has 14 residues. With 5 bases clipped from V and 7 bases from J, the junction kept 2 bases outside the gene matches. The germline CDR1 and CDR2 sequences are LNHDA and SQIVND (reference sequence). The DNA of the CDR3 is TGTGCCAGTAGTGGACTAGCGGGAGGACATACGCAGTATTTT. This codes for CASSGLAGGHTQYF.

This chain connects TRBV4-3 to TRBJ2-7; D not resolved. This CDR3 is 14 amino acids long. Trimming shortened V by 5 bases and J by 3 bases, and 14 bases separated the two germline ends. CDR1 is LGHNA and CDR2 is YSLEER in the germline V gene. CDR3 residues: CASSSWTANYEQYF. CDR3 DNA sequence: TGCGCCAGCAGCTCCTGGACCGCTAACTACGAGCAGTACTTC.

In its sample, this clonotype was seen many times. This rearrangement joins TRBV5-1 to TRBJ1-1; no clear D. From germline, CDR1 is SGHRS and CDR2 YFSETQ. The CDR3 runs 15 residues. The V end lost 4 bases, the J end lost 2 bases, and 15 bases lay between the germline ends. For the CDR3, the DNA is TGCGCCAGCAGCAAACTTCGTGGCGCTAACACTGAAGCTTTCTTT. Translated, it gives CASSKLRGANTEAFF.

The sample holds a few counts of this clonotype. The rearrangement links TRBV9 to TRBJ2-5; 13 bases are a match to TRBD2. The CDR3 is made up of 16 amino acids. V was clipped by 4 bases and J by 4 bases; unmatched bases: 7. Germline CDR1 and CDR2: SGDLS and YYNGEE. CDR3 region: CASSSGLAGVSETQYF. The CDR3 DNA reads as TGTGCCAGCAGCTCTGGACTAGCGGGGGTATCAGAGACCCAGTACTTC.

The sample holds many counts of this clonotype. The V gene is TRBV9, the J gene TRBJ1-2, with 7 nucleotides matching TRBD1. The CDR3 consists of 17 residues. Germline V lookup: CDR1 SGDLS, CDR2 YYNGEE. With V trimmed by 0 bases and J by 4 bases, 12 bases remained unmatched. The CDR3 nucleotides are TGTGCCAGCAGCGTAGACCCCCTCGACGACAGGGCCTATGGCTACACCTTC. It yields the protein CASSVDPLDDRAYGYTF.

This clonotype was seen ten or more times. The CDR3 sequence is CASSQDGLRRETPEAFF. CDR3 bases: TGTGCCAGCAGCCAAGATGGGCTACGCAGGGAGACCCCTGAAGCTTTCTTT. The gene calls are TRBV4-2 and TRBJ1-1; D might be TRBD1 (5 bases). The CDR3 has 17 residues. The germline V gene encodes CDR1 LGHNA and CDR2 YNFKEQ. Deletions cut 0 bases from V and 6 bases from J, with 20 bases between.

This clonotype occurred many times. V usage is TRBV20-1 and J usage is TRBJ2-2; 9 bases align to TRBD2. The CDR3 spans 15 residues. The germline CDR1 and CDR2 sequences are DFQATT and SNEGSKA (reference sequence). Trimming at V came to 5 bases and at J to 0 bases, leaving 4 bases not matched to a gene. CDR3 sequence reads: CSARRLAANTGELFF. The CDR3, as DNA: TGCAGTGCTCGAAGACTAGCGGCGAACACCGGGGAGCTGTTTTTT.

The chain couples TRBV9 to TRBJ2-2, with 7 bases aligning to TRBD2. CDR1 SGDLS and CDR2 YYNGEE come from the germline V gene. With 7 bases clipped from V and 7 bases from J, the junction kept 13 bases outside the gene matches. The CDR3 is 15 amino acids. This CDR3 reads CASRQDGGSNGELFF. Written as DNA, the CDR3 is TGTGCCAGCCGTCAGGACGGGGGGTCAAACGGGGAGCTGTTTTTT.